This T cell receptor (beta chain) was retrieved from a study of blood T cell repertoires in COVID-19. This CDR3 is 13 amino acids long. Deletions cut 4 bases from V and 1 base from J, with 7 bases between. Germline V lookup: CDR1 SNHLY, CDR2 FYNNEI. In the original analysis: Amplification of reference gene primers provided the estimated nucleated cell counts. Assay: immunoSEQ multiplex PCR; the TCRdb copy retains only in-frame clones and omits some. The DNA gave D and trimming, while V, J and clone size come from that table. Among approximately 300,000 clones, roughly 90% were seen once, and the ten largest hold approximately 2%. Patients in Seattle were enrolled during active infection, then followed longitudinally.

V and J are TRBV2 and TRBJ1-1; D is unclear. The clonotype comes from a young woman with COVID-19, enrolled during active disease. The source material was peripheral blood. The CDR3 nucleotides read TGTGCCAGCAGTGTAGAGGAGAACACTGAAGCTTTCTTT. Encoded protein: CASSVEENTEAFF.